These T cell receptor beta chains were read from a single sample in a study of identical twins. TCRdb fed the 5' RACE reads into MiXCR, producing one record per CDR3 protein. The data show about 570,000 distinct CDR3 sequences, 9.6% seen once. The same sample was also used in a study of yellow fever vaccine responses in identical twins.

Sequences were obtained from PBMCs. The receptors shown here come from a woman aged 18-30 years in good health. Both conserved end residues are part of each CDR3. The D gene is left open where the match is weak. Clone size, where shown, is once, few, many, or a class for clones that have expanded.

CSARASAQFRDTQYF | TGCAGTGCTAGAGCCAGCGCCCAATTCAGAGATACGCAGTATTTT | TRBJ2-3 | TRBV20-1 | . | .
CASSFPLGGVDEQYF | TGTGCCAGCAGCTTCCCCCTTGGGGGCGTGGACGAGCAGTACTTC | TRBJ2-7 | TRBV11-1 | . | few
CATSDGGYAFF | TGTGCCACCAGTGATGGGGGTTACGCTTTCTTT | TRBJ1-1 | TRBV24-1 | . | few
CASSTPVGEQFF | TGTGCCAGCAGTACACCAGTCGGTGAGCAGTTCTTC | TRBJ2-1 | TRBV28 | . | many
CASSFQGADQPQHF | TGTGCCAGCAGTTTCCAGGGGGCGGATCAGCCCCAGCATTTT | TRBJ1-5 | TRBV27 | TRBD1 | few
CASSLYSGASTDTQYF | TGTGCCAGCAGTTTATATTCCGGGGCGAGCACAGATACGCAGTATTTT | TRBJ2-3 | TRBV28 | . | few
CASSVHAGEGKNIQYF | TGTGCCAGCAGCGTACACGCAGGGGAGGGCAAAAACATTCAGTACTTC | TRBJ2-4 | TRBV9 | . | many
CASSLEGVGYNNEQFF | TGCGCCAGCAGCTTGGAGGGGGTCGGATACAACAATGAGCAGTTCTTC | TRBJ2-1 | TRBV5-1 | . | few
CATSLRQTETQYF | TGTGCCACCAGCCTACGGCAAACAGAGACCCAGTACTTC | TRBJ2-5 | TRBV15 | . | few
CASSQQLVGRPHEQYF | TGCGCCAGCAGCCAACAGCTGGTGGGCAGGCCCCACGAGCAGTACTTC | TRBJ2-7 | TRBV4-3 | . | few